The present T cell receptor beta chain was sequenced within a study of T-cell reconstitution after alpha-beta-depleted transplantation in children. This clonotype was observed at least ten times. Antigen: not known. The CDR3 loop spans 11 amino acids. Germline-derived CDR1 and CDR2 are SQVTM and ANQGSEA. The V end lost 4 bases, the J end lost 3 bases, and 6 bases lay between the germline ends. Preparation of the TCRbeta library used unique molecular identifiers. TCRdb ran MiXCR on the PCR reads and lists one entry per CDR3 protein. This table has 85,000 to 120,000 distinct CDR3 sequences, roughly 6% appearing once. Points from the study as a whole: There were reportedly several hundred expanded graft clones from which alpha-beta T cells came about two months after transplant. From newly produced T cells came most of the T-cell counts and diversity one year after transplant. Surviving recipient T cells and thymic progenitors produced the high day-60 TCRbeta diversity seen in some patients.

This sequence joins TRBV29-1 and TRBJ1-1; D not certain. The origin of this receptor is a female patient aged 2-15 years who had a stem cell transplant for Fanconi anemia, so the T cells may come from the graft donor. Sequencing used PBMCs, mostly from graft donor cells, obtained 60 days after TCRalphabeta/CD19-depleted stem cell transplant. CDR3 protein: CSVVVYTEAFF. CDR3 coding DNA: TGCAGCGTTGTGGTGTACACTGAAGCTTTCTTT. The full variable domain, with the rest looked up from reference TRBV29-1 and TRBJ1-1, is SAVISQKPSRDICQRGTSLTIQCQVDSQVTMMFWYRQQPGQSLTLIATANQGSEATYESGFVIDKFPISRPNLTFSTLTVSNMSPEDSSIYLCSVVVYTEAFFGQGTRLTVV.